This T cell receptor (beta chain) was identified during a study of response to subunit inactivated influenza vaccine. Study-level findings and limits: Few additional T cells are recruited per seasonal influenza vaccination, authors suggested.

One entry per CDR3 protein, called by TCRdb with MiXCR from the RT-PCR reads. This repertoire shows 650,000 to 700,000 distinct CDR3 sequences, around 14% found once; its top ten account for 9.5% to 13%. As for this clonotype: Its antigen is unidentified.

The CDR3 contains 15 residues. Germline CDR1 SQVTM, CDR2 ANQGSEA. The TCR was taken from a middle-aged man who received an inactivated influenza vaccine. The chain links TRBV29-1 to TRBJ2-2; 11 bases are shared with TRBD1. The sample in question was PBMCs from blood, obtained about 11 days after vaccination. The CDR3 nucleotides read TGCACCATCAGGGTTGGGACAGGGGGCACCGGGGAGCTGTTTTTT. This translates into CTIRVGTGGTGELFF.